This T cell receptor (beta chain) derives from a study of blood T cell repertoires in COVID-19. Across the whole study: There were acute and convalescent COVID-19 samples, and they came from the United States, Italy and Spain. Nucleic acid was either cDNA or gDNA, and it came from T cells, B-cell-depleted T cells, or PBMCs.

Residents of approximately 25 US areas, aged roughly 18 to 89 years, made up the participants. Grouping used clinical history reported by participants in a survey and questionnaire. TCRdb keeps only in-frame clones here, not all; method: immunoSEQ multiplex PCR. The sample shows a few hundred thousand clones, 80% to 90% of them seen only once. Germline V gene sequence: CDR1 LGHNA, CDR2 YNFKEQ. The CDR3 runs 14 residues. V gave up 0 bases and J gave up 2 bases, with 8 bases separating them. The sample taken for sequencing was PBMCs or T cells enriched from blood (not recorded which). The TCR sequence derives from a woman in her 30s who had recovered from COVID-19. The rearrangement links TRBV4-2 to TRBJ2-7, with a tentative D call TRBD2 (5 bases). The CDR3, as DNA: TGTGCCAGCAGCCAAGACGACGGGACCTACGAGCAGTACTTC. Protein product: CASSQDDGTYEQYF.